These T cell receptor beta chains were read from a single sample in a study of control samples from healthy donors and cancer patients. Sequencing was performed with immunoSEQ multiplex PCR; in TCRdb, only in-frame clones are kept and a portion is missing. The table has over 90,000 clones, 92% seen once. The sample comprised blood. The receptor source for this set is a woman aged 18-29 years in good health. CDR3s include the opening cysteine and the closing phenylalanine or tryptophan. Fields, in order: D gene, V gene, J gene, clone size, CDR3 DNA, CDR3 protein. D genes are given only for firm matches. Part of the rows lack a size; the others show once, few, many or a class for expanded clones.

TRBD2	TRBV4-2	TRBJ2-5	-	TGTGCCAGCAGCCACGATCTAGCGGGAGGGGTTAAAGAGACCCAGTACTTC	CASSHDLAGGVKETQYF
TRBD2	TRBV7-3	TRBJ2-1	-	TGTGCCAGCAGGCTAGCGGGGAGCTCCTACAATGAGCAGTTCTTC	CASRLAGSSYNEQFF
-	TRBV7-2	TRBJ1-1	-	TGTGCCAGCAGCTGGGGGGGCACTGAAGCTTTCTTT	CASSWGGTEAFF
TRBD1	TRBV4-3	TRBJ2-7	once	TGCGCCAGCAGCCAAGCTTTTCCGGACAGGTCCTACGAGCAGTACTTC	CASSQAFPDRSYEQYF
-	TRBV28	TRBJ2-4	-	TGTGCCAGCAGTTACCGGCAGAACCTACTAGCCAAAAACATTCAGTACTTC	CASSYRQNLLAKNIQYF
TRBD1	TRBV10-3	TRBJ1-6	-	TGTGCCATCAGTGAGTCTTGGGGACAGGGTGCCGGTTCACCCCTCCACTTT	CAISESWGQGAGSPLHF
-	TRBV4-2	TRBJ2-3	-	TGTGCCAGCAGCCAAGAGCCCCGGGGCCATACGCAGTATTTT	CASSQEPRGHTQYF
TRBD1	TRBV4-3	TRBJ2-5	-	TGCGCCAGCAGCCCCGACAGGGGGAAGACCCAGTACTTC	CASSPDRGKTQYF
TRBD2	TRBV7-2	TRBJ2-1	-	TGTGCCAGCAGCTTAACGATTAGCGGGAGTTATGAGCAGTTCTTC	CASSLTISGSYEQFF
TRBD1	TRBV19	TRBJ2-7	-	TGTGCCAGTAGTGCGGGACAGGGAGGGTCCTACGAGCAGTACTTC	CASSAGQGGSYEQYF
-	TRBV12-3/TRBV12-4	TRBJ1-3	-	TGTGCCAGCAGTTATTTGGACACCATATATTTT	CASSYLDTIYF
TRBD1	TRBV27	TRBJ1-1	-	TGTGCCAGCAGTTTAAGGGGGCTGCGCACTGAAGCTTTCTTT	CASSLRGLRTEAFF
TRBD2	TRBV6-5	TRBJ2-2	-	TGTGCCAGCAGTTATAGCGGGAGGGACACCGGGGAGCTGTTTTTT	CASSYSGRDTGELFF
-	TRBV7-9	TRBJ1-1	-	TGTGCCAGCAGCTTAGTACTAGGGATCGCTGAAGCTTTCTTT	CASSLVLGIAEAFF
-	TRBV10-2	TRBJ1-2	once	TGCGCCAGCATGGCGTACTTGAGGGAGGCCAACTATGGCTACACCTTC	CASMAYLREANYGYTF
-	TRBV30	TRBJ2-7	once	TGTGCCTGGAAAACAGGGTTCTACGAGCAGTACTTC	CAWKTGFYEQYF
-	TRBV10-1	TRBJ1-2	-	TGCGCCAGCAGTGGGGGGACGGTGTTC	CASSGGTVF
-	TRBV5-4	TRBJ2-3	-	TGTGCCAGCAGCTTGTCTAGCACCAGCACAGATACGCAGTATTTT	CASSLSSTSTDTQYF
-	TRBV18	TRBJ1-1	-	TGTGCCAGCTCTCGGACATCGGAAAACACTGAAGCTTTCTTT	CASSRTSENTEAFF
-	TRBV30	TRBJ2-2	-	TGTGCCTGGAGGGGACAAGGTAACACCGGGGAGCTGTTTTTT	CAWRGQGNTGELFF
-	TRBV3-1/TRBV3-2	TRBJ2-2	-	TGTGCCAGCAGCCAAGCGGCAGGTATTACCGGGGAGCTGTTTTTT	CASSQAAGITGELFF
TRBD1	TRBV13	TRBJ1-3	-	TGTGCCAGCAGCTTAGGCCTGGGAGGGGGCGCTGGAAACACCATATATTTT	CASSLGLGGGAGNTIYF
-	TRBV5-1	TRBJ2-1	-	TGCGCCAGCAGCCCCTCTGAGAGTTCCTACAATGAGCAGTTCTTC	CASSPSESSYNEQFF
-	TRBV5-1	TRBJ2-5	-	TGCGCCAGCAGGATAGGACTCGAAGAGACCCAGTACTTC	CASRIGLEETQYF
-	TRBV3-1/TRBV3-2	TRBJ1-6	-	TGTGCCAGCAGCTGGGGACATCCCATTATACATCATAATTCACCCCTCCACTTT	CASSWGHPIIHHNSPLHF
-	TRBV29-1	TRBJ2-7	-	TGCAGCGTTGTTTGGGCAGGGAGAACCTACGAGCAGTACTTC	CSVVWAGRTYEQYF
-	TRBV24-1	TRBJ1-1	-	TGTGCCACCAGTGACCCGGACAGGAACACTGAAGCTTTCTTT	CATSDPDRNTEAFF
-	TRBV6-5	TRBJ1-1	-	TGTGCCAGCAACCCGAGCGTGTTTCGGGACCCTGAAGCTTTCTTT	CASNPSVFRDPEAFF
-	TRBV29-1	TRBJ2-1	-	TGCAGCGTTTCCGGGGGCGCCTACAATGAGCAGTTCTTC	CSVSGGAYNEQFF
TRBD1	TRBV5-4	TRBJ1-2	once	TGTGCCAGCAAATTAGGGGACAGGGGGGATAACTATGGCTACACCTTC	CASKLGDRGDNYGYTF
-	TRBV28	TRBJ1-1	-	TGTGCCAGCAGTCCCTACAGGGAAAAGAACACTGAAGCTTTCTTT	CASSPYREKNTEAFF
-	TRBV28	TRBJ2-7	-	TGTGCCAGCAGTTTATCGGGCCCCACCTACGAGCAGTACTTC	CASSLSGPTYEQYF
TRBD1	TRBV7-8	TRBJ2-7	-	TGTGCCAGCAGGGGCCCGGGGACAGCTTCCTACGAGCAGTACTTC	CASRGPGTASYEQYF